Listed here are 11 T cell receptor beta chains from one sample, sequenced in a study of T cell changes during pregnancy in multiple sclerosis. Clones were read by immunoSEQ multiplex PCR, and TCRdb kept only the in-frame ones, dropping some. Of 68,000 or so clones listed, about 91% are singletons. The material sequenced was peripheral blood, taken in the second trimester of pregnancy. These receptors originate from a female donor in good health, enrolled as a control in a pregnancy study.

This chain joins TRBV4-2 and TRBJ1-1; D is ambiguous. Germline CDR1 reads LGHNA; CDR2 reads YNFKEQ. This CDR3 has 12 residues. The V end lost 2 bases, the J end lost 8 bases, and 9 bases lay between the germline ends. Written as DNA, the CDR3 is TGTGCCAGCAGCCAACCCCCCCTGGAAGCTTTCTTT. Its protein product is CASSQPPLEAFF.

The chain joins TRBV7-9 to TRBJ1-1; 9 positions match TRBD1. V was pared by 2 bases and J by 4 bases, with 2 bases of the junction left unmatched. CDR3 length: 14 residues. Germline V lookup: CDR1 SEHNR, CDR2 FQNEAQ (reference sequence). CDR3 residues: CASSLRQGGTEAFF. CDR3 DNA: TGTGCCAGCAGCTTAAGACAGGGGGGCACTGAAGCTTTCTTT.

The chain couples TRBV4-2 to TRBJ2-7; no clear D gene. V shed 1 base and J shed 3 bases, with 10 bases lying between them. Germline V gene lookup returns CDR1 LGHNA and CDR2 YNFKEQ. This CDR3 spans 14 amino acids. CDR3 in amino acids: CASSQARGDYEQYF. The CDR3 bases are TGTGCCAGCAGCCAAGCGCGAGGAGACTACGAGCAGTACTTC.

The chain links TRBV5-1 to TRBJ1-1; D unclear. The V gene lost 2 bases and the J gene lost 1 base, with 15 bases spanning the gap. CDR1 and CDR2 (germline): SGHRS, YFSETQ. This CDR3 is 16 amino acids long. CDR3 DNA: TGCGCCAGCAGCTTATCGCTCGGCGGGCGGAACACTGAAGCTTTCTTT. Amino acids: CASSLSLGGRNTEAFF.

This chain links TRBV10-3 with TRBJ2-6, with D unclear. The germline V gene encodes CDR1 ENHRY and CDR2 SYGVKD. CDR3 length equals 14 residues. Trimming cost V 4 bases and J 2 bases, with 6 bases left between them. The DNA of the CDR3 is TGTGCCATCAGTGTTCAGGCTGGGGCCAACGTCCTGACTTTC. This translates into CAISVQAGANVLTF.

The CDR3 DNA follows: TGTGCCAGCTCACCTAGGGACAGGGATTTTAATGAGCAGTTCTTC. Protein: CASSPRDRDFNEQFF. The rearrangement joins TRBV18 to TRBJ2-1; TRBD1 agrees at 9 bases. CDR1 and CDR2 from the germline V gene are KGHSH and LQKENI. This CDR3 has 15 amino acids. V dropped 3 bases and J dropped 7; count of bases not matched to a gene: 7.

The gene calls are TRBV4-1 and TRBJ2-1, with D possibly TRBD1 on 6 matching bases. CDR1 and CDR2 from the germline V gene are MGHRA and YSYEKL. The CDR3 has 14 residues. V was cut by 1 base and J by 8 bases, with 12 bases left in between. CDR3 sequence (DNA): TGCGCCAGCAGCCAAGTTCCAGGGGAATATGAGCAGTTCTTC. This encodes CASSQVPGEYEQFF.

The chain combines TRBV6-4 with TRBJ1-5; D might be TRBD1 (5 bases). In germline, CDR1 is MRHNA, CDR2 SNTAGT. The CDR3 contains 13 residues. Deletions cut 4 bases from V and 7 bases from J, with 11 bases between. CDR3 in amino acids: CASSVREGQPQHF. Here the CDR3 DNA reads TGTGCCAGCAGTGTCAGGGAGGGGCAGCCCCAGCATTTT.

As DNA, the CDR3 is TGTGCCAGCAGCAGCGGGGGGAGGGGAGATACGCAGTATTTT. Amino acid sequence: CASSSGGRGDTQYF. The chain recombines TRBV28 with TRBJ2-3, with 9 nucleotides matching TRBD2. V gave up 6 bases and J gave up 5 bases; unmatched junction bases: 6. This CDR3 is built from 14 residues. Germline V gene data show CDR1 as MDHEN and CDR2 as SYDVKM.

The chain employs TRBV30 and TRBJ2-7; TRBD1 might be the D (5 bases). Trimming cost V 2 bases and J 4 bases, with 9 bases left between them. The germline V gene encodes CDR1 GTSNPN and CDR2 SVGIG (reference sequence). The CDR3 runs 12 residues. The CDR3 here is CAWSLGDYEQYF. The CDR3, as DNA: TGTGCCTGGAGTCTAGGGGATTACGAGCAGTACTTC.

The rearrangement joins TRBV5-4 to TRBJ2-3; 11 bases fit TRBD1. Trimming removed 4 bases from V and 0 bases from J; junction bases left unmatched: 7. This CDR3 has 17 residues. Germline assignment: CDR1 SGHNT and CDR2 YYREEE (reference sequence). Here the CDR3 DNA reads TGTGCCAGCAGCCCTTGGACAGGGGGCTATAGCACAGATACGCAGTATTTT. Its protein is CASSPWTGGYSTDTQYF.